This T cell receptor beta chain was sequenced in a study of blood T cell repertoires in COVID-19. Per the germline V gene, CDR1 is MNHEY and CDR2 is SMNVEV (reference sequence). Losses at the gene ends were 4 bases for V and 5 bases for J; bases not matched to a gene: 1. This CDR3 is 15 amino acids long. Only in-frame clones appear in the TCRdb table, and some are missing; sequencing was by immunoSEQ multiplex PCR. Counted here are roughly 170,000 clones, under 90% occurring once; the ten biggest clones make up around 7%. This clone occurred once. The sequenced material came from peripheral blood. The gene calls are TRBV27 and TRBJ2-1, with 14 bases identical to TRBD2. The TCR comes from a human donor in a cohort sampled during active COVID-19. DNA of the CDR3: TGTGCCAGCAGTTGGGGACTAGCGGGGGACAATGAGCAGTTCTTC. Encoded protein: CASSWGLAGDNEQFF.